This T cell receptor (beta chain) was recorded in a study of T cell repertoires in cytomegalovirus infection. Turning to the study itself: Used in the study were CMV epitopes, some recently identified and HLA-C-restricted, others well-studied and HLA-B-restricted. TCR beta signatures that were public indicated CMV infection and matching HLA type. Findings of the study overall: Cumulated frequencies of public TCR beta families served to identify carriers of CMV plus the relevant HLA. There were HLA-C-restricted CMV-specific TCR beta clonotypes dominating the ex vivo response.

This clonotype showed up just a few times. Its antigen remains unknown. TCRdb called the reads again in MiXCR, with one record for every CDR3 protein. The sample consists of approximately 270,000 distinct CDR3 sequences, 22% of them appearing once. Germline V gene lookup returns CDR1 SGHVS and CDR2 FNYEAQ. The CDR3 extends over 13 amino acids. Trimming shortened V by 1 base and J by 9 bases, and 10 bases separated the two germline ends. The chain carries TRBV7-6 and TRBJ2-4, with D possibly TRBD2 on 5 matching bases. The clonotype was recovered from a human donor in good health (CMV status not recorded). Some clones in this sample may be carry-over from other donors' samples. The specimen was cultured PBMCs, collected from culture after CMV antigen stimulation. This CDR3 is CASSLEGEGIQYF. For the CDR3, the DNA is TGTGCCAGCAGCTTAGAGGGAGAGGGCATTCAGTACTTC.